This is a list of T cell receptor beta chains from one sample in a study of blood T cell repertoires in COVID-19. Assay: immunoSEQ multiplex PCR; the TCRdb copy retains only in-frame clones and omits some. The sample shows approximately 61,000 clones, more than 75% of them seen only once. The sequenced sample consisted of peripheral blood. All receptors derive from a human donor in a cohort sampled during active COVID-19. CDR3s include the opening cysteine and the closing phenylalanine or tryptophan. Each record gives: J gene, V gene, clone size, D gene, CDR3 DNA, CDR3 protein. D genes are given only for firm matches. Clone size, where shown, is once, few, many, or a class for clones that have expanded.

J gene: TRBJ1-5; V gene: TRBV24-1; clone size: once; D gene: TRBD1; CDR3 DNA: TGTGCCACCAGAGAGGGGGCTCGGGGCAATCAGCCCCAGCATTTT; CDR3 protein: CATREGARGNQPQHF
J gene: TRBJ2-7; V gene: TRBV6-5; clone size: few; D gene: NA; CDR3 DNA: TGTGCCAGCAGTTTCAGCAGGGGGGCCTACTACGAGCAGTACTTC; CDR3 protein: CASSFSRGAYYEQYF
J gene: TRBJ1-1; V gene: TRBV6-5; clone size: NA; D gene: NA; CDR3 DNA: TGTGCCAGCAGTTACTTATCCAGGGATAGAAGAGCTTTCTTT; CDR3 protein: CASSYLSRDRRAFF
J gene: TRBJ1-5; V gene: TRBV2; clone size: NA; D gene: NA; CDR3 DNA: TGTGCCAGCAGTGTGGCGGGGGGCAATCAGCCCCAGCATTTT; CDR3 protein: CASSVAGGNQPQHF
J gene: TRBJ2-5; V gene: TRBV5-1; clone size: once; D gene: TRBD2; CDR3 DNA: TGCGCCAGCAGCTTGCCCAATCTAGCGGGAGTGGAGGAGACCCAGTACTTC; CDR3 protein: CASSLPNLAGVEETQYF
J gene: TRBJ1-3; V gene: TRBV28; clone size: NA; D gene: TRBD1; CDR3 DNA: TGTGCCAGCAGTCTACCCCCAGGGGGCGCCTTTAACACCATATATTTT; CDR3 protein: CASSLPPGGAFNTIYF
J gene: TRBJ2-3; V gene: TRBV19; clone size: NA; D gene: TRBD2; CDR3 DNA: TGTGCCAGTAGGCGGCTAGCGGGAGTCGGCACAGATACGCAGTATTTT; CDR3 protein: CASRRLAGVGTDTQYF
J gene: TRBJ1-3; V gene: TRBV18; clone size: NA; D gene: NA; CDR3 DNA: TGTGCCAGCTCCCCGGGGGGGAGCAGCTCTGGAAACACCATATATTTT; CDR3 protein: CASSPGGSSSGNTIYF
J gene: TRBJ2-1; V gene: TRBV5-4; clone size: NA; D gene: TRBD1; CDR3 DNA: TGTGCCAGCAGTACCCGACAGGGAAGGTCCTACAATGAGCAGTTCTTC; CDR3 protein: CASSTRQGRSYNEQFF
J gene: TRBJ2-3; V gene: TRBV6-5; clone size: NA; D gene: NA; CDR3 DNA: TGTGCCAGCAGTTCCAGGGAATATAGCACAGATACGCAGTATTTT; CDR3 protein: CASSSREYSTDTQYF
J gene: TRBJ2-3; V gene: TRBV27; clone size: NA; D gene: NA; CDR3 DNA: TGTGCCAGCAGTTTCGCCCTAGGCACAGATACGCAGTATTTT; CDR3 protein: CASSFALGTDTQYF
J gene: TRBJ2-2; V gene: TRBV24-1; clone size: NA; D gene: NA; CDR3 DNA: TGTGCCACCAGTCGGCGGGTTCGGGGCACCGGGGAGCTGTTTTTT; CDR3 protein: CATSRRVRGTGELFF
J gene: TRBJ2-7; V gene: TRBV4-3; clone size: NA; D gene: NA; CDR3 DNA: TGCGCCAGCAGCCAAGATAGCAGGGATAGGTACGAGCAGTACTTC; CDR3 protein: CASSQDSRDRYEQYF
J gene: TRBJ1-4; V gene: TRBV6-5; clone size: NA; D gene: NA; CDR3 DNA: TGTGCCAGCAGTACCCAGGGTAGGAGAAATGAAAAACTGTTTTTT; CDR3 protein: CASSTQGRRNEKLFF
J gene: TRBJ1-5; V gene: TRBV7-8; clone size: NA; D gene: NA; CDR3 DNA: TGTGCCAGCAGCTTAGGGGGGGGGCGACGGAGCAATCAGCCCCAGCATTTT; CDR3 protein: CASSLGGGRRSNQPQHF
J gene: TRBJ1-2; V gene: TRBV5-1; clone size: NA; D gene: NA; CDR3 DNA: TGCGCCAGCAGCCCCGAAGGGAGGGGCATGAACGGCTACACCTTC; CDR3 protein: CASSPEGRGMNGYTF
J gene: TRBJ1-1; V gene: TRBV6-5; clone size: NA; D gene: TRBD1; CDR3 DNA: TGTGCCAGCAGCGTTGACAGGGGGCAGACTGAAGCTTTCTTT; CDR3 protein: CASSVDRGQTEAFF
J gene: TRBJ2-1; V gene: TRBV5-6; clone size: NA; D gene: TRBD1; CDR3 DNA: TGTGCCAGCAGCTTGGAAGGGGGCGTTATAAATGAGCAGTTCTTC; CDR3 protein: CASSLEGGVINEQFF
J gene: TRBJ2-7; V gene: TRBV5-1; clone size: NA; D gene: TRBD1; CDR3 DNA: TGCGCCAGCAGCCGGGACAGGGACATAGCGGGTCGCTCCTACGAGCAGTACTTC; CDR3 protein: CASSRDRDIAGRSYEQYF
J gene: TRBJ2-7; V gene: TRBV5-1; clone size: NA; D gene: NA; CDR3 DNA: TGCGCCAGCAGCTTGGGCGGTACCTACGAGCAGTACTTC; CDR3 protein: CASSLGGTYEQYF
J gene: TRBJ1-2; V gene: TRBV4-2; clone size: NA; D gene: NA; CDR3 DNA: TGTGCCAGCAGCCAAGAAGGGACAAAGAACTATGGCTACACCTTC; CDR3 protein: CASSQEGTKNYGYTF
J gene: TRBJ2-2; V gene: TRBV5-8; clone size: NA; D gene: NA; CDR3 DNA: TGTGCCAGCAGCTTGGTAGGAGGCACCGGGGAGCTGTTTTTT; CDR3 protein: CASSLVGGTGELFF
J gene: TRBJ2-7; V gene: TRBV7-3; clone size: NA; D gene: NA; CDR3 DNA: TGTGCCAGCAGCGCCACCGGGACAACCTACGAGCAGTACTTC; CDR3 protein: CASSATGTTYEQYF
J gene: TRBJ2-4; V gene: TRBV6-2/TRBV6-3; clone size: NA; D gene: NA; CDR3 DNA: TGTGCCAGCACCCCCGTGGGTGCAGGGGCCTCCAAAAACATTCAGTACTTC; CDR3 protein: CASTPVGAGASKNIQYF
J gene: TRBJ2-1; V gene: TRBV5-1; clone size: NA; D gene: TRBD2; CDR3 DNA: TGCGCCAGCAGCCTCGGACTAGCGCAGTACAATGAGCAGTTCTTC; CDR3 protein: CASSLGLAQYNEQFF
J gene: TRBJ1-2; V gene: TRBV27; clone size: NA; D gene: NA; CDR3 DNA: TGTGCCAGCAGTTTGGAGGGCCACTATGGCTACACCTTC; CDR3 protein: CASSLEGHYGYTF
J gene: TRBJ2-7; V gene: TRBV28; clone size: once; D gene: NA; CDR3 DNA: TGTGCCAGCAGTTTAAGGGGGAATGCGAACGAGCAGTACTTC; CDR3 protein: CASSLRGNANEQYF
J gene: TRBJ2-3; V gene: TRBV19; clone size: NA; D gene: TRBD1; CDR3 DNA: TGTGCCAGTAGTATAAAATGGGCAGGGGGCGCGGCAGATACGCAGTATTTT; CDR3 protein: CASSIKWAGGAADTQYF
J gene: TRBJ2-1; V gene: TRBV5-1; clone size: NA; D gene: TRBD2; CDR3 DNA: TGCGCCAGCAGCTACCAAGGCGGGGGAGGGCCGAGGGGTGAGCAGTTCTTC; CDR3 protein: CASSYQGGGGPRGEQFF
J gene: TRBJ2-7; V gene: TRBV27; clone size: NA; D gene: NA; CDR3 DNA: TGTGCCAGCAGTTTTGGCGGGCCCTTTGCATTGCAGTACTTC; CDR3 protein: CASSFGGPFALQYF
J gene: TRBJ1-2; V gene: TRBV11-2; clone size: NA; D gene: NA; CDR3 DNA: TGTGCCAGCAGCTTAGTGCAGGGCTGGCTCTATGGCTACACCTTC; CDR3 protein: CASSLVQGWLYGYTF
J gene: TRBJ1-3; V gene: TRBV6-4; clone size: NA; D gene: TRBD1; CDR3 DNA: TGTGCCAGCAGCCGTCCCTGGACAGGAACCTGGCGCCGATCTGGAAACACCATATATTTT; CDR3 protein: CASSRPWTGTWRRSGNTIYF
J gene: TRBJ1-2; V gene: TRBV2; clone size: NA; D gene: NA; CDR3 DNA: TGTGCCAGCAGTGGTAGATACAGATCTGACCTCTTC; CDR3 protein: CASSGRYRSDLF
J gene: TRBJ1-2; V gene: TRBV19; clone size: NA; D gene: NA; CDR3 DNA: TGTGCCAGTAGTAGTTCAGGGTTCTATGGCTACACCTTC; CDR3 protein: CASSSSGFYGYTF
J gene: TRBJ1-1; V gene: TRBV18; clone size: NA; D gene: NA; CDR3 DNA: TGTGCCAGCTCCGGACAGACGAACACTGAAGCTTTCTTT; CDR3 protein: CASSGQTNTEAFF
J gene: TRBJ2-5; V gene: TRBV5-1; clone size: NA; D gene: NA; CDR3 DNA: TGCGCCAGCAGCGGGAGGTCGGAGACCCAGTACTTC; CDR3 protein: CASSGRSETQYF
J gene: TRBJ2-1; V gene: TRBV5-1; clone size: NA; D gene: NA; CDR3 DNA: TGCGCCAGCAGTCTTGACAGAAGCTCCTACAATGAGCAGTTCTTC; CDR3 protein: CASSLDRSSYNEQFF
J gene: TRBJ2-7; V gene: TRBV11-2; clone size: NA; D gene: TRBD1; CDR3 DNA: TGTGCCAGCAGCCTCCCTACCGGGACAGGAAGGACGTACGAGCAGTACTTC; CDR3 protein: CASSLPTGTGRTYEQYF
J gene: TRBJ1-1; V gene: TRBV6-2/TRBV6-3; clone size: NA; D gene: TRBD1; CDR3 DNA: TGTGCCAGCAGTTTCGACAGGGGAGAGATGAACACTGAAGCTTTCTTT; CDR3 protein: CASSFDRGEMNTEAFF
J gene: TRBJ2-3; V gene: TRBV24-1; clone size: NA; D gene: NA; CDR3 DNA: TGTGCCACCAGTGATCACAGGAGCACAGATACGCAGTATTTT; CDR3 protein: CATSDHRSTDTQYF
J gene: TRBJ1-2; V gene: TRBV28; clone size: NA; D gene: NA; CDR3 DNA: TGTGCCAGCAGTTTTGGGGGACATCGGTCCTATGGCTACACCTTC; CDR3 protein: CASSFGGHRSYGYTF
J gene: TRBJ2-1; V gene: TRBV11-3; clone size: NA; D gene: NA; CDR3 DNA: TGTGCCAGCAGCCCCCGAGGACTCCCTCGTTCGGAGCAGTTCTTC; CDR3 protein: CASSPRGLPRSEQFF
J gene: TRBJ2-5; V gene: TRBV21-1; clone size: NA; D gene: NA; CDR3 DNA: TGTGCCAGCAGCATAGACAGGGCCTTTTTCGCATGGGAGACCCAGTACTTC; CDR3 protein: CASSIDRAFFAWETQYF
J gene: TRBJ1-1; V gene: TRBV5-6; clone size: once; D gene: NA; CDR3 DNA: TGTGCCAGCAGCTTACCAGGGACTGAAGCTTTCTTT; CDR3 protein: CASSLPGTEAFF
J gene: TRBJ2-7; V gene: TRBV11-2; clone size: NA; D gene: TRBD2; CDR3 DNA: TGTGCCAGCGGTACTCTAGCGGGGGGAGCCTACGAGCAGTACTTC; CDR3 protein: CASGTLAGGAYEQYF
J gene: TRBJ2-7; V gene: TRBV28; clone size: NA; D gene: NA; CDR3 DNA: TGTGCCAGCAGAGAGGACTACGAGCAGTACTTC; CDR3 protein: CASREDYEQYF
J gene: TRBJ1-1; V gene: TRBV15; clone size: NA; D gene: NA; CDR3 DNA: TGTGCCACCAGCAGAGAGGGCGCGAACACTGAAGCTTTCTTT; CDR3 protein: CATSREGANTEAFF
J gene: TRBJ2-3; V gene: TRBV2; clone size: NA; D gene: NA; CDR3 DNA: TGTGCCAGCAGCCCCAGGCTAGCGATTAGCACAGATACGCAGTATTTT; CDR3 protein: CASSPRLAISTDTQYF
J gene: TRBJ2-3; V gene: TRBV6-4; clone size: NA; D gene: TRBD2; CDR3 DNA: TGTGCCAGCAGTCGAGGGGGTCTAGCGGGAGACGGTACGCAGTATTTT; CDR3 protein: CASSRGGLAGDGTQYF
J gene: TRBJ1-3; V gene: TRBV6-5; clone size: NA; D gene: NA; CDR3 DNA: TGTGCCAGCAGCCGGGGAAACACCATATATTTT; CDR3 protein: CASSRGNTIYF
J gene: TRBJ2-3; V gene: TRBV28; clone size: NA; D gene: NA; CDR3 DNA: TGTGCCAGCATCGAACCCGGTTACACAGATACGCAGTATTTT; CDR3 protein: CASIEPGYTDTQYF
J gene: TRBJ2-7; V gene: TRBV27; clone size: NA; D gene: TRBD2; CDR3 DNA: TGTGCCAGCCAGACTAGCGGCTACGAGCAGTACTTC; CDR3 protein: CASQTSGYEQYF
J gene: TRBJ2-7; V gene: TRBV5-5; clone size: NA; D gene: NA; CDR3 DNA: TGTGCCAGCACCCTCGGGTCCACCCCTTATTTCCAGCAGTACTTC; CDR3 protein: CASTLGSTPYFQQYF
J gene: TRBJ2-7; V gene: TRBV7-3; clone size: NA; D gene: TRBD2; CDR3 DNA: TGTGCCAGCAGCTTAGGGACTAGCGGACCCTTGGAGCAGTACTTC; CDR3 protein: CASSLGTSGPLEQYF
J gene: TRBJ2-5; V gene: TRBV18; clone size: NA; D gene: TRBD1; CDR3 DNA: TGTGCCAGCCGACACGGACAGGGCCGAGAGACCCAGTACTTC; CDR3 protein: CASRHGQGRETQYF
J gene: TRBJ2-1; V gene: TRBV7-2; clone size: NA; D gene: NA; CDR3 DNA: TGTGCCAGCGGCGACCGGACAAAATTTTACAATGAGCAGTTCTTC; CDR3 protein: CASGDRTKFYNEQFF
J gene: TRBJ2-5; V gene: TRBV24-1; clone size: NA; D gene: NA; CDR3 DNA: TGTGCCACCAGTGATTTGGGTTGGGGCCAACAAGAGACCCAGTACTTC; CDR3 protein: CATSDLGWGQQETQYF
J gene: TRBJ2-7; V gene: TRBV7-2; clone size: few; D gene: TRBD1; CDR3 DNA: TGTGCCAGCAGCTTAACCGGGACAGGGGAGTACGAGCAGTACTTC; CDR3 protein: CASSLTGTGEYEQYF
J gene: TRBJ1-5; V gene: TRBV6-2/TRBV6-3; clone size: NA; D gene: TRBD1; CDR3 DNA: TGTGCCAGCAGCAAGACAGGGGGCAATCAGCCCCAGCATTTT; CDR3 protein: CASSKTGGNQPQHF
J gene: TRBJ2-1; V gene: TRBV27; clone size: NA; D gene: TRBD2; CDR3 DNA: TGTGCCAGCAGTCCACTAGCGGCCCCCTTCAATGAGCAGTTCTTC; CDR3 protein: CASSPLAAPFNEQFF